This T cell receptor beta chain emerged from a study of regulatory and conventional T cells in RAG deficiency. The CDR3 is 16 residues long. The germline CDR1 and CDR2 sequences are SEHNR and FQNEAQ (reference sequence). The V end lost 4 bases, the J end lost 7 bases, and 20 bases lay between the germline ends. Blood CD4+ CD25-low CD127-high conventional T cells supplied the genomic DNA template. Sequenced by immunoSEQ multiplex PCR; TCRdb stores in-frame clones only, minus some. Here the sample spans roughly 29,000 clones, more than 90% being singletons. The sample was also linked to a second study, of regulatory T cells. As that study records: The PCR used 52 TRBV and 13 TRBJ primers.

The TCR comes from a human donor in good health. The chain carries TRBV7-9 and TRBJ2-1; TRBD1 might be the D (5 bases). Sequenced: CD25- CD4+ T cells sorted from blood. For the CDR3, the DNA is TGTGCCAGCAGCTCGATCGTGGCGGACATTTCGAATGAGCAGTTCTTC. This translates into CASSSIVADISNEQFF. Together with reference TRBV7-9 and TRBJ2-1, the CDR3 gives the full variable domain: DTGVSQNPRHKITKRGQNVTFRCDPISEHNRLYWYRQTLGQGPEFLTYFQNEAQLEKSRLLSDRFSAERPKGSFSTLEIQRTEQGDSAMYLCASSSIVADISNEQFFGPGTRLTVL.